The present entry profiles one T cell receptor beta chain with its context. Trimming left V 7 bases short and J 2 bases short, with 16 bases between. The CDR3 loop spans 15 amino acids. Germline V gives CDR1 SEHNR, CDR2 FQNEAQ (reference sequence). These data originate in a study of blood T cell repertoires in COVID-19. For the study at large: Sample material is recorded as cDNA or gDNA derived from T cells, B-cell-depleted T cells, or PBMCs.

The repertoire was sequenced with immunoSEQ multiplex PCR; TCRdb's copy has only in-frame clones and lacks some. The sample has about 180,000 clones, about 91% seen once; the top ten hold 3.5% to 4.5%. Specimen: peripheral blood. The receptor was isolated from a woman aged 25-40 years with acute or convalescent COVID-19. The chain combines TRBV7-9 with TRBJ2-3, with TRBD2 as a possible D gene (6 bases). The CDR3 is CASTGDLSHTDTQYF. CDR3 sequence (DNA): TGTGCCAGCACGGGGGACTTAAGTCACACAGATACGCAGTATTTT.